The 25 T cell receptor beta chains below come from one sample, sequenced in a study of cytomegalovirus exposure and HLA in healthy donors. This PCR relied on a set of 60 Vbeta primers and 13 Jbeta primers. Profiled with immunoSEQ multiplex PCR; TCRdb holds only in-frame clones, not every one. Among approximately 38,000 clones listed, 66% were seen once. Sequenced material: PBMCs. All receptors derive from a man in his fifties in good health and CMV-seropositive.

CDR3 in amino acids: CASKGVGKGYTF. CDR3 DNA: TGTGCCAGCAAAGGGGTTGGAAAGGGCTACACCTTC. The chain combines TRBV2 with TRBJ1-2, with TRBD1 as a possible D gene (5 bases). V lost 7 bases and J 8 bases, leaving 14 bases between the germline ends. The CDR3 length is 12 residues. CDR1 is SNHLY, CDR2 FYNNEI, per germline.

The rearrangement uses TRBV5-4 and TRBJ2-5, with 8 bases identical to TRBD1. With 3 bases clipped from V and 6 bases from J, the junction kept 16 bases outside the gene matches. CDR1 and CDR2 from the germline V gene are SGHNT and YYREEE (reference sequence). This CDR3 has 17 amino acids. CDR3 in amino acids: CASSSPRDRWNSKTQYF. The CDR3 region has the DNA TGTGCCAGCAGCTCGCCCAGGGACAGGTGGAATTCGAAGACCCAGTACTTC.

V and J are TRBV28 and TRBJ1-4; 12 bases are shared with TRBD1. CDR3 length equals 15 residues. Germline V gene data show CDR1 as MDHEN and CDR2 as SYDVKM. J gave up 8 bases and V 6 bases, and 7 bases lay outside the gene matches. The CDR3 reads CASSPTGTGGEKLFF. The CDR3 DNA reads as TGTGCCAGCAGCCCGACCGGGACAGGGGGCGAAAAACTGTTTTTT.

The chain recombines TRBV27 with TRBJ1-2; D ambiguous. CDR1 is MNHEY, CDR2 SMNVEV, per germline (reference sequence). The ends were cut back, 7 bases at V and 4 bases at J, with 13 bases in the middle. The CDR3 runs to 13 residues. The CDR3 DNA reads TGTGCCAGCAAACTTCTTGGAGCCTATGGCTACACCTTC. Protein: CASKLLGAYGYTF.

The gene calls are TRBV19 and TRBJ2-3; D is uncertain. CDR3 length: 12 amino acids. Trimming shortened V by 5 bases and J by 4 bases, and 7 bases separated the two germline ends. The germline CDR1 and CDR2 sequences are LNHDA and SQIVND (reference sequence). CDR3 bases: TGTGCCAGTAGTCCTGGCCCAGATACGCAGTATTTT. This encodes CASSPGPDTQYF.

The CDR3 DNA sequence: TGTGCCAGCAGCGAGGGAATCCGCACTGAAGCTTTCTTT. Amino acids: CASSEGIRTEAFF. The chain is built from TRBV7-2 and TRBJ1-1, with D unclear. The CDR3 contains 13 residues. V was clipped by 5 bases and J by 4 bases, with 11 bases between them. Germline lookup yields CDR1 SGHTA and CDR2 FQGNSA.

The chain recombines TRBV6-5 with TRBJ2-3; 10 positions agree with TRBD2. The germline V gene has CDR1 MNHEY and CDR2 SVGAGI. Germline trimming cut 1 base from V and 5 bases from J; bases unmatched to any gene: 6. This CDR3 has 16 residues. This CDR3 is CASSYLSGGARDTQYF. The CDR3 nucleotides are TGTGCCAGCAGTTACTTGAGCGGGGGGGCCAGAGATACGCAGTATTTT.

This chain joins TRBV11-2 and TRBJ1-1, with D possibly matching TRBD1 (6 bases). Germline V gene sequence: CDR1 SGHAT, CDR2 FQNNGV. Deletions cut 1 base from V and 3 bases from J, with 9 bases between. The CDR3 loop spans 14 amino acids. The CDR3 reads CASSLVGGDTEAFF. The CDR3 DNA reads TGTGCCAGCAGCTTAGTAGGGGGGGACACTGAAGCTTTCTTT.

The chain has TRBV11-2 and TRBJ2-7; 14 positions match TRBD2. Trimming took 2 bases from V and 9 from J; bases not matched to a gene: 15. This CDR3 spans 18 amino acids. CDR1 is SGHAT, CDR2 FQNNGV, per germline. The CDR3 nucleotides read TGTGCCAGCAGCTTATTGGGAGTTGGGACTAGCGGGGGAGGAGGGCAGTACTTC. Translation gives CASSLLGVGTSGGGGQYF. Together with reference TRBV11-2 and TRBJ2-7, the CDR3 gives the full variable domain: EAGVAQSPRYKIIEKRQSVAFWCNPISGHATLYWYQQILGQGPKLLIQFQNNGVVDDSQLPKDRFSAERLKGVDSTLKIQPAKLEDSAVYLCASSLLGVGTSGGGGQYFGPGTRLTVT.

The gene calls are TRBV4-1 and TRBJ1-5, with no clear D. Germline CDR1 reads MGHRA; CDR2 reads YSYEKL. This CDR3 is 15 amino acids long. Trimming pared 4 bases from V and 3 bases from J, leaving 13 bases between. The CDR3 nucleotides are TGCGCCAGCAGCCCCTTAACAGCCACCAATCAGCCCCAGCATTTT. Its protein is CASSPLTATNQPQHF.

This rearrangement joins TRBV5-6 to TRBJ1-2; 8 nucleotides agree with TRBD1. CDR3 size: 15 residues. J was trimmed by 5 bases and V by 4 bases; bases with no gene match: 10. Germline CDR1 reads SGHDT; CDR2 reads YYEEEE. DNA for the CDR3: TGTGCCAGCAGCCCGGAGGCAGGGGGCGTATATGGCTACACCTTC. It codes for CASSPEAGGVYGYTF.

This clone was seen more than once but under ten times. The rearrangement uses TRBV11-3 and TRBJ2-5, with D perhaps TRBD1 (5 bases). The CDR3 totals 14 residues. Per germline, CDR1 SGHNT and CDR2 YENEEA. Trimming shortened V by 4 bases and J by 8 bases, and 17 bases separated the two germline ends. CDR3 residues: CASSSHGQGETQYF. The CDR3, as DNA: TGTGCCAGCAGCTCCCACGGCCAGGGTGAAACCCAGTACTTC.

This clone was found a few times. The chain employs TRBV6-5 and TRBJ2-1; TRBD1 matches 9 bases. This CDR3 is built from 15 residues. The germline V gene encodes CDR1 MNHEY and CDR2 SVGAGI. V gave up 2 bases and J gave up 5 bases; unmatched junction bases: 4. The DNA of the CDR3 is TGTGCCAGCAGTTACACCGGGACAGGGCACAATGAGCAGTTCTTC. Translation gives CASSYTGTGHNEQFF.

The chain recombines TRBV6-6 with TRBJ1-1; D is ambiguous. This CDR3 is 15 amino acids long. Germline values: CDR1 MNHNY, CDR2 SVGAGI (reference sequence). The V gene lost 4 bases and the J gene lost 4 bases, with 16 bases spanning the gap. The CDR3 is CASSSHTSGSTEAFF. Here the CDR3 DNA reads TGTGCCAGCAGTTCACACACTTCGGGGAGCACTGAAGCTTTCTTT.

The V and J genes are TRBV23-1 and TRBJ2-7, with D possibly TRBD1 on 7 matching bases. TRBV23-1 is filed as an ORF, its function uncertain. Trimming removed 0 bases from V and 2 bases from J, with 17 bases in between. The CDR3 has 17 amino acids. The CDR3 region has the DNA TGCGCCAGCAGTCAATCGGACAGGATAGGACTACCCTACGAGCAGTACTTC. Translating gives CASSQSDRIGLPYEQYF.

The table lists this clone with a few counts. The V call is TRBV4-3, the J call TRBJ2-3; 11 bases fit TRBD1. V was pared by 4 bases and J by 2 bases, with 2 bases of the junction left unmatched. Germline values: CDR1 LGHNA, CDR2 YSLEER. CDR3 length: 15 residues. CDR3 in amino acids: CASSLGQGATDTQYF. Here the CDR3 DNA reads TGCGCCAGCAGCCTTGGACAGGGGGCCACAGATACGCAGTATTTT.

This sequence joins TRBV9 and TRBJ2-5, with TRBD2 as a possible D gene (5 bases). In germline, CDR1 is SGDLS, CDR2 YYNGEE. Between the trimmed V and J ends, which lost 3 bases and 5 bases, there was a span of 17 bases. The CDR3 is 15 residues long. This CDR3 is CASSARHGSGETQYF. CDR3 nucleotides: TGTGCCAGCAGCGCCCGCCATGGCAGCGGTGAGACCCAGTACTTC.

This clone has only a few counts. The CDR3 sequence is CASSYLTSGGGGEQFF. Written as DNA, the CDR3 is TGTGCCAGCAGTTACCTCACTAGCGGGGGGGGCGGTGAGCAGTTCTTC. The rearrangement joins TRBV6-5 to TRBJ2-1; 13 positions match TRBD2. The CDR3 contains 16 residues. V shed 2 bases, J shed 9 bases, and the junction held 7 bases outside the gene matches. Germline V gene lookup returns CDR1 MNHEY and CDR2 SVGAGI.

V usage is TRBV7-6 and J usage is TRBJ2-3; TRBD2 aligns across 10 bases. The CDR3 loop spans 17 amino acids. Germline CDR1 reads SGHVS; CDR2 reads FNYEAQ. The ends lost 5 bases at V and 3 bases at J; junction bases unmatched: 11. The CDR3 sequence: CASSILTGTSVTDTQYF. DNA of the CDR3: TGTGCCAGCAGCATCCTCACCGGGACTAGCGTGACAGATACGCAGTATTTT.

This clone came up once. V is TRBV19 and J is TRBJ1-5; D possibly corresponds to TRBD1 (5 bases). Germline CDR1 is LNHDA and CDR2 is SQIVND (reference sequence). The CDR3 sequence is 14 residues long. Trimming stripped 6 bases from V and 4 bases from J, with 13 bases between. CDR3 in amino acids: CASRTRVLNQPQHF. The CDR3 DNA reads TGTGCCAGTAGAACCAGGGTCCTTAATCAGCCCCAGCATTTT.

The rearrangement links TRBV7-2 to TRBJ2-3; perhaps TRBD1 as D (6 bases). The germline V gene has CDR1 SGHTA and CDR2 FQGNSA. This CDR3 is built from 15 residues. V shed 2 bases and J shed 5 bases, with 14 bases lying between them. This CDR3 reads CASSLNGQGQDTQYF. For the CDR3, the DNA is TGTGCCAGCAGCTTAAATGGGCAGGGACAAGATACGCAGTATTTT.

V and J are TRBV19 and TRBJ1-2; D is perhaps TRBD1 (6 bases). CDR3 length: 16 amino acids. The germline V and J ends were trimmed by 3 bases and 0 bases, with 14 bases remaining between them. Per the germline V gene, CDR1 is LNHDA and CDR2 is SQIVND (reference sequence). The CDR3 DNA reads TGTGCCAGTAGTATTGGAACAGGGAAGACTAACTATGGCTACACCTTC. Protein sequence: CASSIGTGKTNYGYTF.

This chain links TRBV5-6 with TRBJ2-5, with TRBD2 as a possible D gene (5 bases). The V and J ends lost 4 bases and 4 bases respectively, with 20 bases between them. The germline V gene encodes CDR1 SGHDT and CDR2 YYEEEE. The length of the CDR3 is 16 residues. The CDR3 is CASSPLGPASGETQYF. The CDR3 DNA sequence: TGTGCCAGCAGCCCCCTAGGGCCGGCGAGCGGAGAGACCCAGTACTTC.

This sequence joins TRBV7-2 and TRBJ1-1; a weak D match, TRBD1 (6 bases). Germline V gene data show CDR1 as SGHTA and CDR2 as FQGNSA. The CDR3 is made up of 14 amino acids. Trimming removed 2 bases from V and 2 bases from J, with 9 bases in between. Written as DNA, the CDR3 is TGTGCCAGCAGCTTATTACAGGGTAACACTGAAGCTTTCTTT. The encoded protein is CASSLLQGNTEAFF.

This chain uses TRBV11-3 with TRBJ2-2; D is uncertain. This CDR3 spans 13 amino acids. Trimming shortened V by 2 bases and J by 5 bases, and 6 bases separated the two germline ends. CDR1 is SGHNT, CDR2 YENEEA, per germline. This CDR3 is CASSLRVTGELFF. DNA of the CDR3: TGTGCCAGCAGCTTACGGGTTACCGGGGAGCTGTTTTTT.